This TCR beta chain was sequenced during a study of shared clonotypes between healthy human individuals. The naive CD8 population came from CD45RO-negative cells selected for CCR7, without terminally differentiated effector memory CD45RA+ cells. The table came from immunoSEQ multiplex PCR; TCRdb's copy has only in-frame clones and leaves some out. The table lists more than 2 million clones, roughly 93% of them singletons. There are 17 residues in the CDR3. With 0 bases clipped from V and 5 bases from J, the junction kept 11 bases outside the gene matches. The germline V gene encodes CDR1 SGHTS and CDR2 YDEGEE.

Sequencing used naive CD8+ T cells from PBMCs. The chain couples TRBV5-8 to TRBJ2-3, with 8 bases that match TRBD2. This TCR derives from a man between 18 and 35 years old in good health. Some clones in this sample may be carry-over from other donors' samples. The CDR3 region is CASSLASGARGEDTQYF. The CDR3 nucleotides read TGTGCCAGCAGCTTGGCCTCGGGGGCGCGGGGGGAAGATACGCAGTATTTT.